The 16 T cell receptor beta chains reported below all come from one sample, sequenced in a study of T cells in Graves' hyperthyroidism and ophthalmopathy. What was amplified from RNA transcripts were TCR beta CDR3 regions. TCR CDR3 underwent first-round RT-PCR with the HTBI primer set. A single record per CDR3 protein comes from TCRdb applying MiXCR to the multiplex PCR reads. This table holds hundreds of thousands of distinct CDR3 sequences, around 39% found once. Sequenced: blood. These receptor sequences come from a man aged 18 to 30 with Graves' hyperthyroidism.

This chain connects TRBV7-9 to TRBJ1-2, with unresolved D. Trimming pared 1 base from V and 0 bases from J, leaving 12 bases between. This CDR3 has 16 amino acids. CDR1 SEHNR and CDR2 FQNEAQ come from the germline V gene (reference sequence). CDR3 nucleotide sequence: TGTGCCAGCAGCTTAGTCTGGCAGACTACTAACTATGGCTACACCTTC. It translates to CASSLVWQTTNYGYTF.

This clonotype was detected a few times. The chain's CDR3 is CASSLASVYGYTF. Written as DNA, the CDR3 is TGTGCCAGCAGTCTGGCCTCCGTCTATGGCTACACCTTC. This sequence joins TRBV12-3 or TRBV12-4 and TRBJ1-2; no definite D call. CDR3 length: 13 amino acids. V lost 5 bases and J 4 bases, leaving 11 bases between the germline ends.

As to this clonotype: A read error may produce the germline difference seen at one junction end. This chain joins TRBV7-3 and TRBJ2-2; tentative D call: TRBD1 (6 bases). The germline gives CDR1 SGHTA, CDR2 FQGTGA. CDR3 length equals 15 residues. The CDR3 spells CASSPTAGDTGELFF. CDR3 coding DNA: TGCGCCAGCAGCCCGACGGCAGGGGACACCGGGGAGCTGTTTTTT.

This clonotype was observed a few times. This sequence joins TRBV4-2 and TRBJ2-5, with no clear D. This CDR3 has 15 amino acids. Per the germline V gene, CDR1 is LGHNA and CDR2 is YNFKEQ. V shed 4 bases and J shed 4 bases, with 16 bases lying between them. CDR3 amino acids: CASSPSLSDVETQYF. The CDR3 nucleotides read TGTGCCAGCAGCCCCTCCCTCAGCGACGTAGAGACCCAGTACTTC.

The rearrangement links TRBV29-1 to TRBJ1-1; perhaps TRBD1 as D (5 bases). The CDR3 contains 14 residues. Looked up from germline, CDR1 is SQVTM and CDR2 is ANQGSEA. V was shortened by 8 bases and J by 5 bases, with 21 bases between the two germline ends. The CDR3 nucleotides read TGCAGCTACGAGCCGGGGCGCGGGGGGACTGAAGCTTTCTTT. Amino acid sequence: CSYEPGRGGTEAFF.

This clonotype is a singleton in its sample. Given the absence of the conserved phenylalanine or tryptophan at the CDR3 end, a read error is likely. The J gene is TRBJ1-1, the V gene TRBV20-1; 7 nucleotides agree with TRBD1. This CDR3 is built from 17 residues. V trimming: 1 base; J trimming: 0 bases; junction bases outside the gene matches: 11. Germline CDR1 and CDR2: DFQATT and SNEGSKA (reference sequence). The CDR3 nucleotides read TGCAGTGCTAGAGTATTCGGCAGGGGGATCCTGAACACTGAAGCTTTCTAT. This translates into CSARVFGRGILNTEAFY.

J is TRBJ1-2 and V is TRBV10-3; 7 bases match TRBD1. The V gene end was trimmed by 10 bases and the J gene end by 8 bases; junction bases not matched to a gene: 13. Germline CDR1 reads ENHRY; CDR2 reads SYGVKD. The CDR3 is 13 residues long. The CDR3 loop reads CASLGTVVTGYTF. The DNA of the CDR3 is TGTGCCAGCTTAGGGACAGTGGTAACGGGCTACACCTTC.

This clonotype was observed many times. This chain links TRBV12-3 or TRBV12-4 with TRBJ2-5, with TRBD1 as a possible D gene (5 bases). The V gene lost 5 bases and the J gene lost 0 bases, with 7 bases spanning the gap. The CDR3 length is 13 residues. The CDR3 DNA follows: TGTGCCAGCAGTCCAGGGTACCAAGAGACCCAGTACTTC. Protein sequence: CASSPGYQETQYF.

Concerning this clonotype itself: A read error may explain this, as a much larger clone is one base away. The chain links TRBV19 to TRBJ1-5, with D unclear. The germline gives CDR1 LNHDA, CDR2 SQIVND (reference sequence). The CDR3 runs to 16 residues. DNA of the CDR3: TGTGCCAGTAGGCTGGACGGCAGGATTAGCAATCAGTCCCAGCATTTT. Its translation: CASRLDGRISNQSQHF.

This clonotype was seen a few times. J is TRBJ2-7 and V is TRBV20-1, with TRBD2 as a possible D gene (5 bases). The V end lost 3 bases, the J end lost 4 bases, and 13 bases lay between the germline ends. CDR1 and CDR2 (germline): DFQATT, SNEGSKA (reference sequence). There are 13 residues in the CDR3. CDR3 protein: CSASVGDRYEQYF. CDR3 DNA: TGCAGTGCTAGTGTCGGGGATAGGTACGAGCAGTACTTC.

This clonotype was seen many times. The chain is built from TRBV7-8 and TRBJ2-7; D perhaps matches TRBD2 (5 bases). CDR1 and CDR2 from the germline V gene are SGHVS and FQNEAQ. CDR3 length: 16 residues. Trimming left V 4 bases short and J 2 bases short, with 18 bases between. CDR3 region: CASSSYSERSTYEQYF. CDR3 nucleotides: TGTGCCAGCAGCTCTTACTCTGAGCGGAGCACCTACGAGCAGTACTTC.

This clonotype was detected many times. The chain recombines TRBV20-1 with TRBJ1-5, with unresolved D. The CDR3 contains 12 residues. Germline V gives CDR1 DFQATT, CDR2 SNEGSKA (reference sequence). Trimming took 3 bases from V and 7 from J, leaving 10 bases between them. The CDR3 loop reads CSASHVGQPQHF. CDR3 coding DNA: TGCAGTGCTAGTCACGTCGGGCAGCCCCAGCATTTT.

This clonotype was counted only a few times. The chain couples TRBV9 to TRBJ1-1, with D perhaps TRBD1 (5 bases). The CDR3 is 14 amino acids. The ends were cut back, 6 bases at V and 2 bases at J, with 14 bases in the middle. The V gene's germline CDR1 is SGDLS and CDR2 YYNGEE. The CDR3 is CASTTGTANTEAFF. The CDR3 DNA reads TGTGCCAGCACCACCGGGACGGCCAACACTGAAGCTTTCTTT.

The genes are TRBV10-3 and TRBJ1-5; 9 bases map to TRBD1. V gave up 10 bases and J gave up 2 bases; unmatched junction bases: 6. From germline, CDR1 is ENHRY and CDR2 SYGVKD. The CDR3 is made up of 14 amino acids. The CDR3 spells CATGTGYGNQPQHF. Here the CDR3 DNA reads TGTGCCACCGGGACAGGGTACGGCAATCAGCCCCAGCATTTT.

Many counts were recorded for this clonotype. The genes are TRBV19 and TRBJ1-4, with D perhaps TRBD1 (6 bases). This CDR3 contains 13 residues. Germline CDR1 is LNHDA and CDR2 is SQIVND (reference sequence). V lost 3 bases and J lost 6, with 8 bases in between. The CDR3 DNA reads as TGTGCCAGTAGTATTCGGACAGATGAAAAACTGTTTTTT. Protein product: CASSIRTDEKLFF.

The chain joins TRBV20-1 to TRBJ1-2; D ambiguous. The germline V and J ends were trimmed by 3 bases and 2 bases, with 10 bases remaining between them. The V gene's germline CDR1 is DFQATT and CDR2 SNEGSKA (reference sequence). The CDR3 extends over 13 amino acids. The CDR3 DNA follows: TGCAGTGCTAGTTCGGTGTTCAACTATGGCTACACCTTC. Translation gives CSASSVFNYGYTF.